A selection of T cell receptor beta chains follows, all from one sample in a study of graft-versus-host responses after intestinal transplantation. The antigens these receptors bind are not known. TCRdb keeps only in-frame clones here, not all; method: immunoSEQ multiplex PCR. The profile shows around 110,000 clones, approximately 90% of them singletons. Source: unstimulated CD4+ T cells sorted from spleen or lymph node cells, taken before intestinal transplant. Source of these receptors: a human donor who received an intestinal transplant. Each CDR3 is given with its conserved first and last residue. Each record gives: clone size, D gene, J gene, V gene, CDR3 protein, CDR3 DNA. D genes are given only for firm matches. Clone sizes are given selectively: once, few, many, or a class where the clone is expanded.

. | . | TRBJ1-3 | TRBV7-9 | CASSIRGNSGNTIYF | TGTGCCAGCAGCATTCGAGGGAACTCTGGAAACACCATATATTTT
. | TRBD2 | TRBJ2-1 | TRBV10-3 | CAISDLSGRDEQFF | TGTGCCATCAGTGACCTAAGCGGGAGGGATGAGCAGTTCTTC
. | TRBD1 | TRBJ1-1 | TRBV6-5 | CASSYLDRVPTEAFF | TGTGCCAGCAGTTACCTAGACAGGGTACCCACTGAAGCTTTCTTT
. | . | TRBJ2-7 | TRBV28 | CASSSKLDRSYEQYF | TGTGCCAGCAGTTCTAAACTTGATCGCTCCTACGAGCAGTACTTC
once | . | TRBJ1-6 | TRBV18 | CASSPQPGQVRSPLHF | TGTGCCAGCTCACCACAACCGGGACAAGTTCGATCACCCCTCCACTTT
. | . | TRBJ2-2 | TRBV5-1 | CASSFITGITGELFF | TGCGCCAGCAGCTTTATTACCGGGATCACCGGGGAGCTGTTTTTT
. | TRBD2 | TRBJ2-1 | TRBV5-1 | CASSRTSVEQFF | TGCGCCAGCAGCCGGACTAGTGTGGAGCAGTTCTTC
. | . | TRBJ2-7 | TRBV18 | CASSRGEMQYF | TGTGCCAGCTCACGGGGGGAAATGCAGTACTTC
. | . | TRBJ1-5 | TRBV28 | CASDIPGGYQPQHF | TGTGCCAGCGATATACCGGGAGGCTATCAGCCCCAGCATTTT
. | . | TRBJ1-3 | TRBV4-3 | CASSQDPGQPGNTIYF | TGCGCCAGCAGCCAAGACCCAGGACAGCCTGGAAACACCATATATTTT
. | . | TRBJ2-7 | TRBV7-6 | CASSSDIPGVQYF | TGTGCCAGCAGCTCAGATATCCCCGGGGTGCAGTACTTC
few | . | TRBJ2-7 | TRBV5-6 | CASSVGQAYEQYF | TGTGCCAGCAGCGTCGGACAAGCCTACGAGCAGTACTTC
once | . | TRBJ1-3 | TRBV5-1 | CASSPLAGPSGNTIYF | TGCGCCAGCAGCCCCCTGGCAGGGCCCTCTGGAAACACCATATATTTT
few | . | TRBJ1-1 | TRBV5-4 | CASSSEGNTEAFF | TGTGCCAGCAGCTCTGAGGGGAACACTGAAGCTTTCTTT
. | TRBD2 | TRBJ2-1 | TRBV7-8 | CASSLVREGNEQFF | TGTGCCAGCAGCTTAGTAAGGGAGGGCAATGAGCAGTTCTTC
. | TRBD2 | TRBJ2-3 | TRBV2 | CASSEGLAAPNTQYF | TGTGCCAGCAGTGAAGGACTAGCGGCGCCAAATACGCAGTATTTT
. | TRBD1 | TRBJ2-5 | TRBV7-9 | CASSLKTGKQETQYF | TGTGCCAGCAGCCTAAAGACAGGGAAGCAAGAGACCCAGTACTTC
. | TRBD1 | TRBJ1-2 | TRBV5-4 | CASSPGQGGYGYTF | TGTGCCAGCAGCCCGGGACAGGGGGGGTATGGCTACACCTTC
. | TRBD1 | TRBJ2-2 | TRBV5-1 | CASSFSRGYTGELFF | TGCGCCAGCAGCTTCTCCAGGGGGTACACCGGGGAGCTGTTTTTT
. | . | TRBJ1-3 | TRBV7-2 | CASSRDSGNTIYF | TGTGCCAGCAGCCGGGACTCTGGAAACACCATATATTTT
. | . | TRBJ1-5 | TRBV6-1 | CASSEAPRVQPQHF | TGTGCCAGCAGTGAAGCGCCCAGGGTCCAGCCCCAGCATTTT
few | TRBD1 | TRBJ2-7 | TRBV4-1 | CASSTGATLDRYEQYF | TGCGCCAGCAGCACAGGGGCGACACTCGACCGGTACGAGCAGTACTTC
. | TRBD2 | TRBJ2-5 | TRBV4-2 | CASSQGAGEPQETQYF | TGTGCCAGCAGCCAAGGAGCGGGAGAGCCGCAAGAGACCCAGTACTTC
. | . | TRBJ2-1 | TRBV20-1 | CSATDYRPFF | TGCAGTGCCACGGACTATAGACCGTTCTTC
. | TRBD1 | TRBJ2-7 | TRBV18 | CASSGRQGVYEQYF | TGTGCCAGCTCGGGCCGACAGGGAGTCTACGAGCAGTACTTC
. | . | TRBJ2-3 | TRBV18 | CASTQSVSGSTDTQYF | TGTGCCTCCACTCAGAGCGTATCTGGAAGCACAGATACGCAGTATTTT
. | TRBD2 | TRBJ2-7 | TRBV19 | CASSQWASGSYEQYF | TGTGCCAGTAGCCAATGGGCTAGCGGGAGTTACGAGCAGTACTTC
. | . | TRBJ2-7 | TRBV10-1 | CASPLDSPDYYEQYF | TGCGCCAGCCCTTTGGACAGTCCGGATTACTACGAGCAGTACTTC
few | . | TRBJ1-1 | TRBV4-2 | CASSQDWRETFF | TGTGCCAGCAGCCAAGATTGGCGGGAAACTTTCTTT
few | . | TRBJ2-3 | TRBV6-6 | CASSYSSGRGTDTQYF | TGTGCCAGCAGTTACTCTTCGGGCAGGGGCACAGATACGCAGTATTTT
. | . | TRBJ2-2 | TRBV11-2 | CASSPRGTGELFF | TGTGCCAGCAGCCCCCGGGGCACCGGGGAGCTGTTTTTT
. | TRBD1 | TRBJ2-7 | TRBV10-3 | CAISAGTGVYEQYF | TGTGCCATCAGCGCCGGGACAGGGGTGTACGAGCAGTACTTC
. | TRBD1 | TRBJ1-1 | TRBV28 | CASIILGTGGTNTEAFF | TGTGCCAGCATTATACTCGGGACAGGGGGCACTAACACTGAAGCTTTCTTT
. | TRBD2 | TRBJ2-7 | TRBV18 | CASSPLADRQDEQYF | TGTGCCAGCTCACCTCTAGCGGACCGGCAGGACGAGCAGTACTTC
. | TRBD1 | TRBJ1-2 | TRBV9 | CASSVESRGISYTF | TGTGCCAGCAGCGTAGAAAGCAGGGGGATTAGCTACACCTTC
. | . | TRBJ1-2 | TRBV9 | CASSPGGGYGYTF | TGTGCCAGCAGCCCCGGCGGGGGCTATGGCTACACCTTC
. | . | TRBJ2-7 | TRBV30 | CASSRPSSYEQYF | TGTGCCTCCTCACGCCCGAGCTCCTACGAGCAGTACTTC
. | TRBD2 | TRBJ2-1 | TRBV14 | CASSRQLAGATYNEQFF | TGTGCCAGCAGCCGCCAACTAGCGGGAGCCACCTACAATGAGCAGTTCTTC
. | TRBD2 | TRBJ2-1 | TRBV14 | CASSQETGTSGRNEQFF | TGTGCCAGCAGCCAAGAGACCGGGACTAGCGGGAGGAATGAGCAGTTCTTC
few | . | TRBJ1-3 | TRBV6-6 | CASSYSPTASGNTIYF | TGTGCCAGCAGTTACTCGCCGACTGCCTCTGGAAACACCATATATTTT